The clone carrying this TCR beta chain was picked up many times. Its target is unknown. The data derive from a study of Graves' ophthalmopathy and Graves' hyperthyroidism. Regarding the study as a whole: Stable hyperthyroidism and ophthalmopathy were told apart by a 13-signature model, which achieved roughly 89% sensitivity and roughly 80% specificity. In predicting ophthalmopathy progression, the model reached 65% to 71% sensitivity and around 72% specificity.

Amplification of TCR beta CDR3 regions used RNA transcripts. HTBI primers were used in a first-round RT-PCR, which preceded a second-round multiplex PCR. A single record per CDR3 protein comes from TCRdb applying MiXCR to the multiplex PCR reads. The repertoire holds 500,000 to 800,000 distinct CDR3 sequences, with roughly 39% as singletons. This CDR3 is 14 amino acids long. V lost 6 bases, J lost 11 bases, and 20 bases lay in between. Germline V gene sequence: CDR1 WSHSY, CDR2 SAAADI. Diagnosis was based on clinical symptoms, serum thyroxine, TRAb, thyroid ultrasound and orbital computed tomography. The receptor's source is an adult man with Graves' ophthalmopathy. This chain joins TRBV10-2 and TRBJ1-5, with D possibly TRBD1 on 5 matching bases. The source material was peripheral blood. CDR3 coding DNA: TGCGCCAGCAGCGCCGGGGGGACTAACGAGGCCCAGCATTTT. Translation: CASSAGGTNEAQHF.